Listed below are T cell receptor beta chains from one sample, sequenced in a study of blood T cell repertoires in COVID-19. TCRdb's copy holds only in-frame clones and misses some; the assay was immunoSEQ multiplex PCR. The table has 97,000 or so clones, about 72% seen once; the top ten hold about 9.3%. The material sequenced was peripheral blood. These receptors came from a man between 60 and 75 years old with active or convalescent COVID-19. Both conserved end residues are part of each CDR3.

V: TRBV5-6
length: 15
CDR3: CASSLSSGSYNEQFF

V: TRBV5-1
length: 15
CDR3: CASSLGLAATDTQYF

V: TRBV18
length: 13
CDR3: CASSPTRGTEAFF

V: TRBV5-1
length: 14
CDR3: CASSLGNSNYGYTF

V: TRBV18
length: 15
CDR3: CASSPATGKNSPLHF

V: TRBV28
length: 16
CDR3: CASSSRIEGGNQPQHF

V: TRBV5-1
length: 14
CDR3: CASSFTAGRTEAFF

V: TRBV29-1
length: 11
CDR3: CSVGQGNEQYF

V: TRBV18
length: 18
CDR3: CASSRRLAGGSSYNEQFF

V: TRBV5-6
length: 16
CDR3: CASSFPKRDSNYGYTF

V: TRBV5-1
length: 14
CDR3: CASSLTSGSNEQYF

V: TRBV19
length: 14
CDR3: CASTPQGAINEQFF